This paragraph covers one T cell receptor (beta chain) sequence. The sample comes from a study of blood T cell repertoires in COVID-19. Across the whole study: The cDNA or gDNA used as material had been derived from T cells, B-cell-depleted T cells, or PBMCs.

The V end was cut by 11 bases, the J end by 0 bases, with 17 bases between. This CDR3 contains 15 residues. The V gene's germline CDR1 is WSHSY and CDR2 SAAADI. Authors' methods: How many nucleated cells were present was estimated from reference gene primer amplification. This table comes from immunoSEQ multiplex PCR, and its TCRdb copy is limited to in-frame clones, with some not included. The V and J calls and clone size are taken from that table; D and trimming were inferred from the DNA. This table holds some 130,000 clones, approximately 82% found once. Sequences were obtained from peripheral blood. The receptor comes from a man in his 60s who had recovered from COVID-19. The chain recombines TRBV10-2 with TRBJ1-3; D remains unclear. Here the CDR3 reads CAAKPGLRSGNTIYF. DNA for the CDR3: TGCGCCGCAAAGCCCGGACTCCGCTCTGGAAACACCATATATTTT.